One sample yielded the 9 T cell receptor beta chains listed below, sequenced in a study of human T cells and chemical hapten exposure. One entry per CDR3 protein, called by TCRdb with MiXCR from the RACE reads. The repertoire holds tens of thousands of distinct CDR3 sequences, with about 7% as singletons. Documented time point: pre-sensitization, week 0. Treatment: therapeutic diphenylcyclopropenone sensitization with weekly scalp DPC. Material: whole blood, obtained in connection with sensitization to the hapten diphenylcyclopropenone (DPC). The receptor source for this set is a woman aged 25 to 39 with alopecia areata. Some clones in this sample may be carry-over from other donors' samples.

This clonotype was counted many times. CDR3 in DNA: TGTGCCAGCAGTGATTCGAGCAAATTGGACACCATATATTTT. This gives the protein CASSDSSKLDTIYF. The chain has TRBV2 and TRBJ1-3, with D uncertain. Trimming stripped 3 bases from V and 8 bases from J, with 14 bases between. Germline CDR1 SNHLY, CDR2 FYNNEI. This CDR3 is 14 amino acids long.

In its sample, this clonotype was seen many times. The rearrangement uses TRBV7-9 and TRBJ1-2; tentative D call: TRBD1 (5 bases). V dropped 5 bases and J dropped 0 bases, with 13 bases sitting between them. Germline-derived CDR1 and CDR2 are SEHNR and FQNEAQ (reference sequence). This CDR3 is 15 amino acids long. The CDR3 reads CASSLEGETNYGYTF. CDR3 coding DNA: TGTGCCAGCAGCCTCGAAGGGGAAACTAACTATGGCTACACCTTC.

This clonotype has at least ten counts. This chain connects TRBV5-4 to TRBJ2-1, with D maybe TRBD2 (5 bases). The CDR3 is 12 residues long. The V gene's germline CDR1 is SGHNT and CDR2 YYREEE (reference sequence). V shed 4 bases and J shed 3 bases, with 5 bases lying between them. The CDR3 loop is CASSRDYNEQFF. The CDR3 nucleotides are TGTGCCAGCAGCCGGGACTACAATGAGCAGTTCTTC.

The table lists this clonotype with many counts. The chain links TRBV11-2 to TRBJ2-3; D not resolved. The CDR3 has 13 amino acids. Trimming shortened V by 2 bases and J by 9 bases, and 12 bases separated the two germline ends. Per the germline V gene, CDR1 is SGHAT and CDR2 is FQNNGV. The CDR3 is CASSLPVLRTQYF. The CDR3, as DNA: TGTGCCAGCAGCTTACCGGTTCTGAGGACGCAGTATTTT. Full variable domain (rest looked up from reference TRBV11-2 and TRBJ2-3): EAGVAQSPRYKIIEKRQSVAFWCNPISGHATLYWYQQILGQGPKLLIQFQNNGVVDDSQLPKDRFSAERLKGVDSTLKIQPAKLEDSAVYLCASSLPVLRTQYFGPGTRLTVL.

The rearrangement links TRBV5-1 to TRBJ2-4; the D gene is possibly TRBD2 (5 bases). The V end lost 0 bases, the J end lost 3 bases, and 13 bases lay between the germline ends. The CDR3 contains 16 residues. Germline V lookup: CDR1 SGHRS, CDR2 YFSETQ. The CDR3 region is CASSLVGLGGKNIQYF. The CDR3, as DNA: TGCGCCAGCAGCTTGGTGGGCCTAGGAGGCAAAAACATTCAGTACTTC. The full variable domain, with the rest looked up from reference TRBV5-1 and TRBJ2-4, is KAGVTQTPRYLIKTRGQQVTLSCSPISGHRSVSWYQQTPGQGLQFLFEYFSETQRNKGNFPGRFSGRQFSNSRSEMNVSTLELGDSALYLCASSLVGLGGKNIQYFGAGTRLSVL.

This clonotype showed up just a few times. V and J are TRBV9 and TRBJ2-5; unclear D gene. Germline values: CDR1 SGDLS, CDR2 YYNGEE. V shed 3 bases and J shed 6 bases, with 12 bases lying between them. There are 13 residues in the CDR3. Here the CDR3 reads CASSGSQRKTQYF. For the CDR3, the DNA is TGTGCCAGCAGCGGGAGCCAGAGAAAGACCCAGTACTTC. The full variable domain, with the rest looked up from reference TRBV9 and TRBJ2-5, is DSGVTQTPKHLITATGQRVTLRCSPRSGDLSVYWYQQSLDQGLQFLIQYYNGEERAKGNILERFSAQQFPDLHSELNLSSLELGDSALYFCASSGSQRKTQYFGPGTRLLVL.

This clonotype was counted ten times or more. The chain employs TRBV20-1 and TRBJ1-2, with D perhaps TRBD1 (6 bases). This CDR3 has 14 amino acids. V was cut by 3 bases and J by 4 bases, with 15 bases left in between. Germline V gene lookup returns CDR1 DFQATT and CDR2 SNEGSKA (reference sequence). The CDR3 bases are TGCAGTGCTAGGATTGAACAGGGTGGCTATGGCTACACCTTC. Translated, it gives CSARIEQGGYGYTF.

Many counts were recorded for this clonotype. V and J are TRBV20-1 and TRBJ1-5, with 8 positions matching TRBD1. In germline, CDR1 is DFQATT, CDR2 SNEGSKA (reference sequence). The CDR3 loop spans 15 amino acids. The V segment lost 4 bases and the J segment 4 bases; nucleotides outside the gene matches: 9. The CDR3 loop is CSATLGQGRNQPQHF. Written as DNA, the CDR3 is TGCAGTGCTACTTTAGGACAGGGTCGGAATCAGCCCCAGCATTTT.

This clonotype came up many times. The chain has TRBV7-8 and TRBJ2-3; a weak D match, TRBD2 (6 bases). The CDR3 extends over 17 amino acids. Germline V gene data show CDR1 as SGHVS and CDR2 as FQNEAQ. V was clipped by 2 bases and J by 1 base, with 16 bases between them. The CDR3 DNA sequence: TGTGCCAGCAGCTTATATTACCTTGGCGGGGGCACAGATACGCAGTATTTT. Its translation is CASSLYYLGGGTDTQYF.